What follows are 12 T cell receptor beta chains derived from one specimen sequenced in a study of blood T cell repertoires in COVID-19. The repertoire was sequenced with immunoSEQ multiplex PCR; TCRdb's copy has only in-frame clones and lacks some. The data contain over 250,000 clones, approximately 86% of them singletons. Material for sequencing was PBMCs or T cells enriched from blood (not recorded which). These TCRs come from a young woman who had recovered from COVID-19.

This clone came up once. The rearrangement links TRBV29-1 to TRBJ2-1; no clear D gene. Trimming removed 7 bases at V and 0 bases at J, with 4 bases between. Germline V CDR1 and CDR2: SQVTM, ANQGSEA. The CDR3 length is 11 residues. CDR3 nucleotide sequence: TGCAGCGCCAACTCCTACAATGAGCAGTTCTTC. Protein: CSANSYNEQFF.

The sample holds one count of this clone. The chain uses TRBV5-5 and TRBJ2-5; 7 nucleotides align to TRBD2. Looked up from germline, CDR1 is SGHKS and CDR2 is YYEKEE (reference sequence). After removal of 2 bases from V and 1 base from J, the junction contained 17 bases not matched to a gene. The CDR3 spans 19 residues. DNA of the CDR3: TGTGCCAGCAGCTTCCGATACCTCCCCGGGACTACCAGCCAAGAGACCCAGTACTTC. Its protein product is CASSFRYLPGTTSQETQYF.

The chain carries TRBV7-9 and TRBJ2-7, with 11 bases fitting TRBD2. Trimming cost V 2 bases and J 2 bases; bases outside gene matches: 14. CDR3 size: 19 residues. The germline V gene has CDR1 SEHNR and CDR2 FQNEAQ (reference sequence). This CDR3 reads CASSLHLKAGTSGPYEQYF. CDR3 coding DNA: TGTGCCAGCAGCTTACACTTAAAAGCCGGGACTAGCGGCCCCTACGAGCAGTACTTC.

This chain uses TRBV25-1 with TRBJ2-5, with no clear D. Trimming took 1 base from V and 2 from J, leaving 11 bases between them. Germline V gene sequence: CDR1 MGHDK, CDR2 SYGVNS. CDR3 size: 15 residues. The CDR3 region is CASSELYRLQETQYF. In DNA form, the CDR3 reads TGTGCCAGCAGTGAATTATATCGGTTACAAGAGACCCAGTACTTC. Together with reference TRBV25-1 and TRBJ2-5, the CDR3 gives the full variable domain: EADIYQTPRYLVIGTGKKITLECSQTMGHDKMYWYQQDPGMELHLIHYSYGVNSTEKGDLSSESTVSRIRTEHFPLTLESARPSHTSQYLCASSELYRLQETQYFGPGTRLLVL.

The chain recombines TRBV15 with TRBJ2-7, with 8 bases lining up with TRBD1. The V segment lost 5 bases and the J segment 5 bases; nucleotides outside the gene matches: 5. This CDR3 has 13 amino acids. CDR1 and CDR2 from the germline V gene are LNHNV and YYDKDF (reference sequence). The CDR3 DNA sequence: TGTGCCACCAGCGGACGGACAGGGAACGAGCAGTACTTC. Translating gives CATSGRTGNEQYF. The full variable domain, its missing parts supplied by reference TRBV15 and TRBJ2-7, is DAMVIQNPRYQVTQFGKPVTLSCSQTLNHNVMYWYQQKSSQAPKLLFHYYDKDFNNEADTPDNFQSRRPNTSFCFLDIRSPGLGDTAMYLCATSGRTGNEQYFGPGTRLTVT.

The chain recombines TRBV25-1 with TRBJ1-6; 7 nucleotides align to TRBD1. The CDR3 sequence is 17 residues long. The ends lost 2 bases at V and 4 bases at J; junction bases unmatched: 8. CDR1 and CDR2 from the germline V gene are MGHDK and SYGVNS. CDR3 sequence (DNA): TGTGCCAGCAGTGAAAGGACAGGATCTTTTTATAATTCACCCCTCCACTTT. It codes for CASSERTGSFYNSPLHF.

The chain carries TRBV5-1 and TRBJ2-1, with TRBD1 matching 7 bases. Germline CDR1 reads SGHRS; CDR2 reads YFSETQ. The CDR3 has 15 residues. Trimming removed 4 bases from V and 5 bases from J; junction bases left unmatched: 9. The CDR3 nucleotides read TGCGCCAGCAGCCATAACAGGGGTAGGGACAATGAGCAGTTCTTC. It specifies CASSHNRGRDNEQFF.

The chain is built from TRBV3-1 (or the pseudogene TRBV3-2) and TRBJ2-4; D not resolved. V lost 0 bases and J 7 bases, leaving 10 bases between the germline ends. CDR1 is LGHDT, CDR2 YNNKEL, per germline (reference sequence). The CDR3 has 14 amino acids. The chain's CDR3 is CASSQDGFGNIQYF. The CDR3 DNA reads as TGTGCCAGCAGCCAAGATGGCTTCGGGAACATTCAGTACTTC.

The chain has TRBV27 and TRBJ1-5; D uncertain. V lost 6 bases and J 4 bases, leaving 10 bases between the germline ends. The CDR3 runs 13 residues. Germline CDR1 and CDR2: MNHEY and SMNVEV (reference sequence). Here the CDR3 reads CASRSSLNQPQHF. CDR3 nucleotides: TGTGCCAGCAGATCGTCACTAAATCAGCCCCAGCATTTT.

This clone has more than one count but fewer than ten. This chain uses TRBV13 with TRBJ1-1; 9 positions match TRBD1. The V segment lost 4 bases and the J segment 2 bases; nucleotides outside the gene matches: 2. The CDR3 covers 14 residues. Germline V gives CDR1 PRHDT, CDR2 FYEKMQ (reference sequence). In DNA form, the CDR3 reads TGTGCCAGCAGCTCGGACAGGGGAAACACTGAAGCTTTCTTT. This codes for CASSSDRGNTEAFF.

CDR3: CAWSRQAGQPQHF. The CDR3 nucleotides read TGTGCCTGGAGTCGTCAGGCGGGACAGCCCCAGCATTTT. This chain uses TRBV30 with TRBJ1-5; D is ambiguous. Germline V CDR1 and CDR2: GTSNPN, SVGIG (reference sequence). The CDR3 consists of 13 residues. V lost 2 bases and J lost 7, with 12 bases in between.

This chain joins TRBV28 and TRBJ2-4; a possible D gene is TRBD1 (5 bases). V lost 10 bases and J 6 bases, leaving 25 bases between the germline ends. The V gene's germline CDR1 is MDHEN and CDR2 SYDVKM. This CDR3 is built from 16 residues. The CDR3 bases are TGTGCCACCACCAGCCCCCAGGGCAGGGTTATAAACATTCAGTACTTC. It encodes CATTSPQGRVINIQYF.